This T cell receptor (beta chain) was recovered during a study of control samples from healthy donors and cancer patients. The data were produced by immunoSEQ multiplex PCR, yet TCRdb's version contains in-frame clones alone and is incomplete. The repertoire holds about 270,000 clones, roughly 82% seen once, with approximately 12% in the top ten. Between the trimmed V and J ends, which lost 2 bases and 4 bases, there was a span of 8 bases. The germline V gene encodes CDR1 MNHEY and CDR2 SVGAGI. This CDR3 spans 14 amino acids. This receptor was obtained from a woman aged 55-75 years with lung cancer. Sequences were obtained from PBMCs. The chain combines TRBV6-5 with TRBJ1-4, with a tentative D call TRBD1 (6 bases). CDR3 DNA sequence: TGTGCCAGCAGTTACAACAGGGATAATGAAAAACTGTTTTTT. It yields the protein CASSYNRDNEKLFF.